Listed here are 30 T cell receptor beta chains from one sample, sequenced in a study of graft-versus-host responses after intestinal transplantation. TCRdb's table, derived via immunoSEQ multiplex PCR, lists solely in-frame clones and lacks some. The top ten hold less than 5% of the sample, which has 6,400 or so clones, about nine tenths seen once. The specimen comprised PBMCs, sampled 83 days after transplant. The receptors stem from a human patient who received an intestinal transplant, so some T cells may come from the graft donor.

J is TRBJ2-1 and V is TRBV2; 11 bases match TRBD2. The germline CDR1 and CDR2 sequences are SNHLY and FYNNEI. The CDR3 runs to 16 residues. J gave up 3 bases and V 1 base, and 2 bases lay outside the gene matches. The CDR3 region has the DNA TGTGCCAGCAGTGAAGGGACTAGCGGGTTCTACAATGAGCAGTTCTTC. This codes for CASSEGTSGFYNEQFF.

In the case of this clone: Its ends do not fully match the called genes, so a read error is possible. The identical CDR3 is also encoded by other nucleotide sequences in the sample. The genes are TRBV7-3 and TRBJ1-1, with D tentatively TRBD1 (5 bases). This CDR3 has 14 amino acids. The germline V gene has CDR1 SGHTA and CDR2 FQGTGA. CDR3 sequence (DNA): TGTGCCAGCAGCTTAGAGGGATGGGGCACTGAAGCCTTCTTT. Its protein is CASSLEGWGTEAFF.

The genes are TRBV15 and TRBJ1-1; D is uncertain. CDR1 and CDR2 (germline): LNHNV, YYDKDF (reference sequence). The CDR3 totals 16 residues. The V and J ends lost 1 base and 10 bases respectively, with 22 bases between them. DNA of the CDR3: TGTGCCACCAGCAGAGTCGAGGATAACGGAGGGTTGGCAGCTTTCTTT. This sequence encodes CATSRVEDNGGLAAFF.

This chain links TRBV6-5 with TRBJ2-2; 7 positions match TRBD2. This CDR3 is built from 13 residues. V was clipped by 6 bases and J by 5 bases; unmatched bases: 3. Germline V gene sequence: CDR1 MNHEY, CDR2 SVGAGI. This chain's CDR3 is CASRSAGTGELFF. CDR3 in DNA: TGTGCCAGCAGATCAGCGGGGACCGGGGAGCTGTTTTTT.

The chain uses TRBV15 and TRBJ2-7; TRBD1 matches 9 bases. The CDR3 runs to 16 residues. Losses at the gene ends were 0 bases for V and 6 bases for J; bases not matched to a gene: 9. The germline gives CDR1 LNHNV, CDR2 YYDKDF (reference sequence). The chain's CDR3 is CATSRDFGTGTGEQYF. In DNA form, the CDR3 reads TGTGCCACCAGCAGAGATTTCGGGACAGGGACCGGCGAGCAGTACTTC.

V gene TRBV4-1 combines with J gene TRBJ1-2; TRBD1 matches at 7 bases. The length of the CDR3 is 18 residues. CDR1 is MGHRA, CDR2 YSYEKL, per germline. After removal of 4 bases from V and 2 bases from J, the junction contained 16 bases not matched to a gene. DNA of the CDR3: TGCGCCAGCAGCCTAAGAGCGGGGCGGGACAGTAAAAACTATGGCTACACCTTC. Residues: CASSLRAGRDSKNYGYTF.

The V and J genes are TRBV19 and TRBJ2-6; the D is unclear. Germline values: CDR1 LNHDA, CDR2 SQIVND (reference sequence). V was trimmed by 7 bases and J by 2 bases, leaving 6 bases between them. The CDR3 contains 13 residues. The DNA for the CDR3 is TGTGCCAGTACTATCCCTGGGGCCAACGTCCTGACTTTC. Its translation: CASTIPGANVLTF.

This sequence joins TRBV14 and TRBJ1-1, with D perhaps matching TRBD1 (6 bases). This CDR3 comprises 17 residues. Germline lookup yields CDR1 SGHDN and CDR2 FVKESK. Trimming removed 2 bases at V and 5 bases at J, with 21 bases between. The CDR3 coding sequence is TGTGCCAGCAGCCAATATGGGGGAGGGGGGTCTCGGACTGAAGCTTTCTTT. Amino acid sequence: CASSQYGGGGSRTEAFF.

This clone has a handful of counts. The chain carries TRBV19 and TRBJ1-5; possibly TRBD1 for D (5 bases). Germline loops: CDR1 LNHDA, CDR2 SQIVND (reference sequence). Trimming cost V 7 bases and J 11 bases, with 21 bases left between them. CDR3 length: 14 amino acids. In nucleotides, the CDR3 is TGTGCCAGTATGGGGACGGCAGGATCATTGTCCCAGCATTTT. It yields the protein CASMGTAGSLSQHF. Supplemented by reference TRBV19 and TRBJ1-5, the full variable domain reads DGGITQSPKYLFRKEGQNVTLSCEQNLNHDAMYWYRQDPGQGLRLIYYSQIVNDFQKGDIAEGYSVSREKKESFPLTVTSAQKNPTAFYLCASMGTAGSLSQHFGDGTRLSIL.

This chain joins TRBV9 and TRBJ1-5, with D unclear. Deletions cut 3 bases from V and 4 bases from J, with 11 bases between. Looked up from germline, CDR1 is SGDLS and CDR2 is YYNGEE. This CDR3 comprises 14 residues. CDR3 amino acids: CASSADGTNQPQHF. Here the CDR3 DNA reads TGTGCCAGCAGCGCGGACGGCACTAATCAGCCCCAGCATTTT.

The J gene is TRBJ2-1, the V gene TRBV2; D is unresolved. Germline CDR1 SNHLY, CDR2 FYNNEI. The CDR3 runs to 16 residues. Trimming removed 2 bases at V and 0 bases at J, with 11 bases between. The CDR3 coding sequence is TGTGCCAGCAGTGAACAAGCACTGAGCTCCTACAATGAGCAGTTCTTC. It translates to CASSEQALSSYNEQFF.

V is TRBV5-5 and J is TRBJ1-1, with D tentatively TRBD1 (5 bases). The germline CDR1 and CDR2 sequences are SGHKS and YYEKEE (reference sequence). There are 13 residues in the CDR3. With 2 bases removed from V and 6 bases from J, the gap between germline ends came to 11 bases. This chain's CDR3 is CASSFTGLPEAFF. The CDR3 DNA reads as TGTGCCAGCAGCTTTACAGGTTTGCCTGAAGCTTTCTTT.

The gene calls are TRBV6-5 and TRBJ2-4; no clear D gene. The CDR3 is 14 amino acids. Trimming removed 4 bases from V and 0 bases from J, with 7 bases in between. Germline V CDR1 and CDR2: MNHEY, SVGAGI. The CDR3 region has the DNA TGTGCCAGCAGTTTCTCGGCAGCCAAAAACATTCAGTACTTC. Protein product: CASSFSAAKNIQYF.

This clone has just a few counts. The chain recombines TRBV7-6 with TRBJ1-5; no reliable D call. This CDR3 comprises 14 residues. Germline values: CDR1 SGHVS, CDR2 FNYEAQ. V lost 1 base, J lost 2 bases, and 6 bases lay in between. CDR3 in DNA: TGTGCCAGCAGCTTAGGGTTGGGCAATCAGCCCCAGCATTTT. Translated: CASSLGLGNQPQHF.

V usage is TRBV29-1 and J usage is TRBJ1-1; TRBD1 might be the D (6 bases). CDR1 is SQVTM, CDR2 ANQGSEA, per germline. With 4 bases removed from V and 0 bases from J, the gap between germline ends came to 12 bases. The length of the CDR3 is 14 residues. CDR3: CSVGQEFMNTEAFF. CDR3 DNA sequence: TGCAGCGTTGGACAGGAATTCATGAACACTGAAGCTTTCTTT. Looking up the rest from reference TRBV29-1 and TRBJ1-1 gives the full variable domain: SAVISQKPSRDICQRGTSLTIQCQVDSQVTMMFWYRQQPGQSLTLIATANQGSEATYESGFVIDKFPISRPNLTFSTLTVSNMSPEDSSIYLCSVGQEFMNTEAFFGQGTRLTVV.

In this sample, this clone turned up once. V usage is TRBV19 and J usage is TRBJ1-2, with D possibly being TRBD1 (6 bases). Trimming cost V 10 bases and J 5 bases, with 23 bases left between them. This CDR3 is built from 15 residues. The germline gives CDR1 LNHDA, CDR2 SQIVND (reference sequence). The CDR3 here is CANTDRPGPPYGYTF. As DNA, the CDR3 is TGTGCCAATACAGACAGGCCGGGGCCCCCTTATGGCTACACCTTC.

J is TRBJ2-2 and V is TRBV28, with D possibly being TRBD1 or TRBD2 (5 bases each). Trimming removed 7 bases at V and 6 bases at J, with 9 bases between. The CDR3 contains 12 residues. The germline V gene encodes CDR1 MDHEN and CDR2 SYDVKM. The CDR3 DNA reads as TGTGCCAGCACCCAGGGAGCCGGGGAGCTGTTTTTT. Translated, it gives CASTQGAGELFF.

The J gene is TRBJ1-2, the V gene TRBV6-5; D unclear. V was pared by 5 bases and J by 8 bases, with 9 bases between. CDR3 length: 11 amino acids. The germline gives CDR1 MNHEY, CDR2 SVGAGI. CDR3 sequence: CASSGYYGYTF. CDR3 bases: TGTGCCAGCAGTGGGTATTACGGCTACACCTTC.

The DNA of the CDR3 is TGTGCCAGCAGCTTAACCAGTTATAATTCACCCCTCCACTTT. This gives the protein CASSLTSYNSPLHF. The V call is TRBV7-3, the J call TRBJ1-6; no definite D call. Germline loops: CDR1 SGHTA, CDR2 FQGTGA. V lost 0 bases to trimming and J lost 4 bases, with 4 bases between them. The CDR3 is made up of 14 amino acids.

This clone was detected once. The chain has TRBV15 and TRBJ1-6; D may be TRBD1 (5 bases). The CDR3 consists of 15 residues. Germline V gene data show CDR1 as LNHNV and CDR2 as YYDKDF (reference sequence). V was shortened by 5 bases and J by 4 bases, with 12 bases between the two germline ends. The CDR3 coding sequence is TGTGCCACCAGCCTTGGGAGGGGATATAATTCACCCCTCCACTTT. Translated: CATSLGRGYNSPLHF. The whole variable domain, filled in from reference TRBV15 and TRBJ1-6, reads DAMVIQNPRYQVTQFGKPVTLSCSQTLNHNVMYWYQQKSSQAPKLLFHYYDKDFNNEADTPDNFQSRRPNTSFCFLDIRSPGLGDTAMYLCATSLGRGYNSPLHFGNGTRLTVT.

The chain recombines TRBV18 with TRBJ2-3; D gene uncertain. Per germline, CDR1 KGHSH and CDR2 LQKENI. The ends were cut back, 1 base at V and 1 base at J, with 6 bases in the middle. This CDR3 is built from 14 residues. The CDR3 nucleotides are TGTGCCAGCTCACCACTACGGGGCACAGATACGCAGTATTTT. Protein product: CASSPLRGTDTQYF.

This clone was detected only once. The chain is built from TRBV2 and TRBJ2-1, with 10 positions matching TRBD2. The junction had 11 bases not matched to a gene; V was cut back by 7 bases and J by 5 bases. Looked up from germline, CDR1 is SNHLY and CDR2 is FYNNEI. The CDR3 runs to 16 residues. This CDR3 is CASIQPQREGDNEQFF. The DNA for the CDR3 is TGTGCCAGCATCCAACCCCAGCGGGAGGGGGACAATGAGCAGTTCTTC.

The chain has TRBV2 and TRBJ2-2; 8 nucleotides agree with TRBD2. The germline V gene encodes CDR1 SNHLY and CDR2 FYNNEI. V was clipped by 6 bases and J by 8 bases; unmatched bases: 5. The CDR3 has 13 residues. The CDR3 region has the DNA TGTGCCAGCAGGGCGGGGGGCGTGGGGGAGCTGTTTTTT. This gives the protein CASRAGGVGELFF.

This clone was recorded a few times. The chain links TRBV9 to TRBJ2-3; the match to TRBD1 covers 8 bases. CDR1 and CDR2 from the germline V gene are SGDLS and YYNGEE. V was pared by 0 bases and J by 2 bases, with 5 bases of the junction left unmatched. The CDR3 has 16 amino acids. Here the CDR3 DNA reads TGTGCCAGCAGCGTAGGTGGACAGGGATTCACAGATACGCAGTATTTT. As protein: CASSVGGQGFTDTQYF.

The chain links TRBV18 to TRBJ2-7; D remains ambiguous. Germline V gene sequence: CDR1 KGHSH, CDR2 LQKENI. The CDR3 consists of 11 residues. Trimming pared 2 bases from V and 5 bases from J, leaving 4 bases between. The chain's CDR3 is CASSPRNEQYF. In DNA, the CDR3 is TGTGCCAGCTCACCAAGGAACGAGCAGTACTTC.

The chain is built from TRBV19 and TRBJ2-2; a possible D gene is TRBD2 (6 bases). From germline, CDR1 is LNHDA and CDR2 SQIVND (reference sequence). The V end was cut by 5 bases, the J end by 2 bases, with 12 bases between. CDR3 length equals 15 residues. CDR3 residues: CASSPRDSNTGELFF. CDR3 nucleotide sequence: TGTGCCAGTAGTCCCCGGGACTCAAACACCGGGGAGCTGTTTTTT.

This clone has a single count. This chain joins TRBV29-1 and TRBJ2-5; D not certain. This CDR3 is built from 14 residues. Per germline, CDR1 SQVTM and CDR2 ANQGSEA. V lost 7 bases and J lost 4, with 19 bases in between. This CDR3 is CSGIPPNVGETQYF. In DNA, the CDR3 is TGCAGCGGTATCCCCCCAAATGTGGGAGAGACCCAGTACTTC.

V gene TRBV28 combines with J gene TRBJ1-2; D gene uncertain. The germline V and J ends were trimmed by 3 bases and 4 bases, with 27 bases remaining between them. Germline lookup yields CDR1 MDHEN and CDR2 SYDVKM. The CDR3 extends over 19 amino acids. CDR3 bases: TGTGCCAGCAGTTTGTTCTCATTGGGTGCGAATCTGCAGCTCTATGGCTACACCTTC. Protein product: CASSLFSLGANLQLYGYTF.

The chain uses TRBV7-9 and TRBJ1-2, with D hard to call. Trimming stripped 5 bases from V and 6 bases from J, with 13 bases between. This CDR3 has 13 residues. The V gene's germline CDR1 is SEHNR and CDR2 FQNEAQ (reference sequence). CDR3 in amino acids: CASSPGGAHGYTF. CDR3 sequence (DNA): TGTGCCAGCAGCCCAGGAGGCGCACATGGCTACACCTTC.

The J gene is TRBJ1-3, the V gene TRBV10-2; D is unclear. CDR1 and CDR2 (germline): WSHSY, SAAADI. The V end was cut by 3 bases, the J end by 4 bases, with 10 bases between. This CDR3 contains 14 residues. The CDR3: CASSEGGLGNTIYF. The DNA for the CDR3 is TGCGCCAGCAGTGAAGGAGGACTCGGAAACACCATATATTTT.